Following are 16 T cell receptor beta chains from one sample sequenced in a study of blood T cell repertoires in COVID-19. TCRdb's copy holds only in-frame clones and misses some; the assay was immunoSEQ multiplex PCR. Of some 300,000 clones in the sample, roughly 90% are singletons; the top ten hold approximately 1%. The sequencing sample was made of PBMCs or T cells enriched from blood (not recorded which). Receptors were obtained from a woman younger than 45 who had recovered from COVID-19.

The chain joins TRBV28 to TRBJ2-7, with D perhaps matching TRBD2 (5 bases). Per the germline V gene, CDR1 is MDHEN and CDR2 is SYDVKM. The CDR3 loop spans 12 amino acids. V lost 7 bases and J 4 bases, leaving 11 bases between the germline ends. The CDR3 sequence: CASKDFGYEQYF. The CDR3 DNA reads TGTGCCAGCAAGGACTTCGGGTACGAGCAGTACTTC.

The chain employs TRBV28 and TRBJ2-5, with TRBD2 matching over 10 bases. CDR1 and CDR2 from the germline V gene are MDHEN and SYDVKM. CDR3 length: 21 residues. V gave up 5 bases and J gave up 7 bases; unmatched junction bases: 28. The CDR3 protein is CASSPPQFRPSGSWRIGTQYF. The DNA for the CDR3 is TGTGCCAGCAGTCCCCCCCAGTTCCGGCCTAGCGGGAGCTGGCGGATTGGGACCCAGTACTTC.

V gene TRBV5-4 combines with J gene TRBJ1-2; possible D gene TRBD1, 5 bases. The germline CDR1 and CDR2 sequences are SGHNT and YYREEE (reference sequence). There are 15 residues in the CDR3. Trimming left V 3 bases short and J 2 bases short, with 14 bases between. CDR3 in amino acids: CASSSDRSQNYGYTF. The CDR3 DNA follows: TGTGCCAGCAGCTCCGACAGAAGTCAGAACTATGGCTACACCTTC.

The chain uses TRBV9 and TRBJ2-2; possibly TRBD1 for D (5 bases). V lost 0 bases and J 7 bases, leaving 16 bases between the germline ends. The germline gives CDR1 SGDLS, CDR2 YYNGEE. This CDR3 has 16 residues. DNA for the CDR3: TGTGCCAGCAGCGTAGGTAGGGGCACCCACGGCGGGGAGCTGTTTTTT. Translated, it gives CASSVGRGTHGGELFF. Full variable domain (remainder filled in from reference TRBV9 and TRBJ2-2): DSGVTQTPKHLITATGQRVTLRCSPRSGDLSVYWYQQSLDQGLQFLIQYYNGEERAKGNILERFSAQQFPDLHSELNLSSLELGDSALYFCASSVGRGTHGGELFFGEGSRLTVL.

The chain carries TRBV7-2 and TRBJ2-7; 12 nucleotides agree with TRBD2. After removal of 2 bases from V and 5 bases from J, the junction contained 1 base not matched to a gene. The germline CDR1 and CDR2 sequences are SGHTA and FQGNSA. The CDR3 has 14 residues. The CDR3 DNA is TGTGCCAGCAGCTTACTAGCGGGGGGGCACGAGCAGTACTTC. Its translation: CASSLLAGGHEQYF.

V gene TRBV9 combines with J gene TRBJ1-2; 12 positions match TRBD1. The CDR3 extends over 17 amino acids. The germline V gene encodes CDR1 SGDLS and CDR2 YYNGEE. V dropped 3 bases and J dropped 5; count of bases not matched to a gene: 11. The CDR3 nucleotides are TGTGCCAGCAGCGGTGTCGGAGGGACAGGGGGCGAATATGGCTACACCTTC. The encoded protein is CASSGVGGTGGEYGYTF.

The CDR3 loop is CASSPAGSTDTQYF. The CDR3 region has the DNA TGTGCCAGCAGTCCAGCGGGAAGCACAGATACGCAGTATTTT. This chain connects TRBV6-2 or TRBV6-3 to TRBJ2-3; 7 bases are a match to TRBD2. V was pared by 5 bases and J by 0 bases, with 2 bases of the junction left unmatched. The CDR3 consists of 14 residues. CDR1 MNHEY and CDR2 SVGEGT come from the germline V gene.

The genes are TRBV27 and TRBJ2-2; no reliable D call. V was trimmed by 2 bases and J by 3 bases, leaving 13 bases between them. Germline V gene sequence: CDR1 MNHEY, CDR2 SMNVEV (reference sequence). This CDR3 is 16 amino acids long. CDR3 coding DNA: TGTGCCAGCAGTTTAATCGCGGTTATTGACACCGGGGAGCTGTTTTTT. Amino acid sequence: CASSLIAVIDTGELFF.

The CDR3 spells CASSLWRAWYEQYF. The CDR3 DNA is TGTGCCAGCAGTTTATGGAGGGCCTGGTACGAGCAGTACTTC. J is TRBJ2-7 and V is TRBV28; possible D gene TRBD2, 5 bases. V was clipped by 0 bases and J by 4 bases, with 10 bases between them. From germline, CDR1 is MDHEN and CDR2 SYDVKM. The CDR3 totals 14 residues.

In DNA form, the CDR3 reads TGTGCCAGCAGCTCCGGGACTCCGACAGGGGGGACCCAGTACTTC. It specifies CASSSGTPTGGTQYF. V usage is TRBV11-3 and J usage is TRBJ2-5; 9 bases fit TRBD1. With V trimmed by 4 bases and J by 7 bases, 10 bases remained unmatched. This CDR3 is built from 15 residues. CDR1 is SGHNT, CDR2 YENEEA, per germline.

The gene calls are TRBV6-5 and TRBJ1-2; D unresolved. This CDR3 has 14 amino acids. Trimming left V 6 bases short and J 5 bases short, with 16 bases between. CDR1 and CDR2 from the germline V gene are MNHEY and SVGAGI. CDR3 DNA sequence: TGTGCCAGCAGGGGCCGCGGGGATACGTATGGCTACACCTTC. Translating it yields CASRGRGDTYGYTF.

This chain links TRBV7-2 with TRBJ1-2; no definite D call. Between the trimmed V and J ends, which lost 1 base and 7 bases, there was a span of 13 bases. There are 14 residues in the CDR3. Germline CDR1 is SGHTA and CDR2 is FQGNSA. CDR3 amino acids: CASSLDGGSGGYTF. The CDR3 DNA follows: TGTGCCAGCAGCTTAGATGGCGGTTCGGGTGGCTACACCTTC.

CDR3 sequence reads: CASSLSYYSYEQYF. The CDR3 DNA is TGTGCCAGCAGTTTATCCTATTATTCCTACGAGCAGTACTTC. This chain links TRBV27 with TRBJ2-7; D remains ambiguous. V shed 0 bases and J shed 1 base, with 7 bases lying between them. Germline lookup yields CDR1 MNHEY and CDR2 SMNVEV (reference sequence). The CDR3 length is 14 residues.

For this clone: Other DNA sequences within the sample encode an identical CDR3. The chain has TRBV5-1 and TRBJ1-1; D is unclear. The CDR3 covers 13 residues. Germline lookup yields CDR1 SGHRS and CDR2 YFSETQ. Between the trimmed V and J ends, which lost 0 bases and 0 bases, there was a span of 3 bases. The DNA of the CDR3 is TGCGCCAGCAGCTTGGATATGAACACTGAAGCTTTCTTT. Translated, it gives CASSLDMNTEAFF.

The V gene is TRBV18, the J gene TRBJ2-7; D might be TRBD1 (6 bases). Germline V lookup: CDR1 KGHSH, CDR2 LQKENI. Trimming stripped 4 bases from V and 5 bases from J, with 15 bases between. This CDR3 spans 14 amino acids. CDR3 amino acids: CASSLTGKFHEQYF. CDR3 nucleotides: TGTGCCAGCTCACTAACAGGGAAATTCCACGAGCAGTACTTC.

This clone was seen a handful of times. V is TRBV19 and J is TRBJ1-2, with unresolved D. This CDR3 comprises 13 residues. CDR1 and CDR2 from the germline V gene are LNHDA and SQIVND (reference sequence). Deletions cut 5 bases from V and 3 bases from J, with 10 bases between. CDR3 in DNA: TGTGCCAGTAGTGAGGGAGGGCACTATGGCTACACCTTC. Residues: CASSEGGHYGYTF.